These 25 T cell receptor beta chains came from one sample sequenced in a study of blood T cell repertoires in COVID-19. Produced via immunoSEQ multiplex PCR; TCRdb's table is partial and in-frame only. In the table there are some 99,000 clones, around 85% of which are singletons. The sample taken for sequencing was peripheral blood. The receptors were gathered from an elderly woman with acute or convalescent COVID-19.

This clone was seen just once. V gene TRBV10-3 combines with J gene TRBJ1-1; D may be TRBD1 (5 bases). The CDR3 is 13 residues long. The V and J ends lost 10 bases and 5 bases respectively, with 17 bases between them. Germline CDR1 and CDR2: ENHRY and SYGVKD. The CDR3 reads CATTPGQGTEAFF. CDR3 coding DNA: TGTGCCACCACCCCGGGTCAGGGAACTGAAGCTTTCTTT.

J is TRBJ1-1 and V is TRBV6-2 or TRBV6-3; TRBD1 aligns across 11 bases. Looked up from germline, CDR1 is MNHEY and CDR2 is SVGEGT. The V segment lost 3 bases and the J segment 5 bases; nucleotides outside the gene matches: 11. The CDR3 extends over 17 amino acids. The CDR3 nucleotides read TGTGCCAGCAGTTATGGAGTAGGACAGGGGGCGCGTACTGAAGCTTTCTTT. It translates to CASSYGVGQGARTEAFF.

This sequence joins TRBV9 and TRBJ1-1; weak D call: TRBD1 (6 bases). Germline CDR1 SGDLS, CDR2 YYNGEE. The CDR3 sequence is 15 residues long. V lost 0 bases, J lost 2 bases, and 11 bases lay in between. The CDR3 nucleotides read TGTGCCAGCAGCGTAGCAGGGGCTGGCAACACTGAAGCTTTCTTT. This codes for CASSVAGAGNTEAFF. Looking up the rest from reference TRBV9 and TRBJ1-1 gives the full variable domain: DSGVTQTPKHLITATGQRVTLRCSPRSGDLSVYWYQQSLDQGLQFLIQYYNGEERAKGNILERFSAQQFPDLHSELNLSSLELGDSALYFCASSVAGAGNTEAFFGQGTRLTVV.

A few counts support this clone. The chain is built from TRBV5-5 and TRBJ2-1; D unresolved. Trimming removed 1 base at V and 4 bases at J, with 6 bases between. CDR1 and CDR2 (germline): SGHKS, YYEKEE (reference sequence). This CDR3 comprises 13 residues. CDR3 amino acids: CASSLTEYNEQFF. CDR3 coding DNA: TGTGCCAGCAGCTTGACAGAGTACAATGAGCAGTTCTTC.

The genes are TRBV4-1 and TRBJ2-5, with TRBD1 as a possible D gene (6 bases). Trimming took off 4 bases at V and 5 bases at J, with 14 bases between the two ends. The germline V gene has CDR1 MGHRA and CDR2 YSYEKL. The CDR3 spans 14 residues. This CDR3 is CASSLRTGRETQYF. CDR3 DNA sequence: TGCGCCAGCAGCCTCAGAACAGGGCGGGAGACCCAGTACTTC.

V usage is TRBV30 and J usage is TRBJ1-1, with D perhaps matching TRBD1 (5 bases). V was clipped by 3 bases and J by 6 bases, with 14 bases between them. The CDR3 covers 13 residues. Germline V gene sequence: CDR1 GTSNPN, CDR2 SVGIG (reference sequence). The CDR3 spells CAWRGGAWAEAFF. The CDR3 DNA is TGTGCCTGGAGGGGAGGGGCTTGGGCTGAAGCTTTCTTT.

This rearrangement joins TRBV29-1 to TRBJ2-1, with D maybe TRBD1 (5 bases). V was trimmed by 7 bases and J by 7 bases, leaving 11 bases between them. This CDR3 spans 11 amino acids. Per the germline V gene, CDR1 is SQVTM and CDR2 is ANQGSEA. CDR3 residues: CSARDRNEQFF. The DNA for the CDR3 is TGCAGCGCCAGGGATAGGAATGAGCAGTTCTTC.

The table lists this clone with a count of one. The chain has TRBV24-1 and TRBJ1-2; TRBD1 matches at 7 bases. Unmatched junction bases numbered 10, after V lost 2 bases and J lost 8 bases. There are 15 residues in the CDR3. Germline-derived CDR1 and CDR2 are KGHDR and SFDVKD. DNA for the CDR3: TGTGCCACCAGTGATTCGACAGGGCCGAGGTCGGGCTACACCTTC. Translated: CATSDSTGPRSGYTF.

The rearrangement joins TRBV7-2 to TRBJ1-4; tentative D call: TRBD1 (6 bases). The V end lost 6 bases, the J end lost 5 bases, and 19 bases lay between the germline ends. CDR1 is SGHTA and CDR2 is FQGNSA in the germline V gene. The CDR3 spans 16 residues. The CDR3 loop reads CASSQPPGQINEKLFF. CDR3 bases: TGTGCCAGCAGTCAACCCCCCGGACAGATAAATGAAAAACTGTTTTTT.

The chain couples TRBV5-1 to TRBJ1-2, with D possibly being TRBD1 (5 bases). V gave up 4 bases and J gave up 4 bases, with 14 bases separating them. The CDR3 spans 14 residues. From germline, CDR1 is SGHRS and CDR2 YFSETQ. The DNA of the CDR3 is TGCGCCAGCAGCGCCGTTTCCGGGGGCTATGGCTACACCTTC. As protein: CASSAVSGGYGYTF.

This clone was seen more than once but under ten times. V and J are TRBV5-6 and TRBJ1-6; D is ambiguous. The CDR3 consists of 15 residues. The germline V gene has CDR1 SGHDT and CDR2 YYEEEE. The V gene lost 0 bases and the J gene lost 8 bases, with 12 bases spanning the gap. CDR3 sequence (DNA): TGTGCCAGCAGCTTGGAACCCAGTATACATTCACCCCTCCACTTT. It is translated as CASSLEPSIHSPLHF.

This clone was counted only a few times. The chain has TRBV28 and TRBJ1-2; D might be TRBD1 (5 bases). Germline V gene data show CDR1 as MDHEN and CDR2 as SYDVKM. The V end was cut by 8 bases, the J end by 3 bases, with 22 bases between. This CDR3 is 16 amino acids long. The chain's CDR3 is CASASPPGRGDYGYTF. In DNA, the CDR3 is TGTGCCAGCGCTTCCCCCCCAGGGCGGGGAGACTATGGCTACACCTTC.

V usage is TRBV3-1 (or the pseudogene TRBV3-2) and J usage is TRBJ1-2; D is uncertain. V shed 4 bases and J shed 8 bases, with 23 bases lying between them. Germline V lookup: CDR1 LGHDT, CDR2 YNNKEL (reference sequence). The length of the CDR3 is 16 residues. CDR3 loop: CASSPRIQGLGSGYTF. The CDR3 DNA sequence: TGTGCCAGCAGCCCTCGCATCCAAGGACTGGGATCGGGCTACACCTTC.

The chain combines TRBV11-3 with TRBJ1-6, with 8 positions matching TRBD1. Per the germline V gene, CDR1 is SGHNT and CDR2 is YENEEA. V lost 5 bases, J lost 6 bases, and 6 bases stayed unmatched. The CDR3 spans 15 residues. CDR3 sequence: CASSRGTGSNSPLHF. CDR3 bases: TGTGCCAGCAGCCGCGGGACAGGCAGTAATTCACCCCTCCACTTT.

This clone has a handful of counts. The V and J genes are TRBV5-1 and TRBJ1-1; D perhaps matches TRBD1 (6 bases). The germline V and J ends were trimmed by 3 bases and 1 base, with 7 bases remaining between them. The CDR3 is 13 residues long. Germline CDR1 SGHRS, CDR2 YFSETQ. The CDR3: CASSWGQNTEAFF. The CDR3 DNA follows: TGCGCCAGCAGCTGGGGGCAGAACACTGAAGCTTTCTTT.

This rearrangement joins TRBV18 to TRBJ1-2; 7 nucleotides match TRBD1. Trimming cost V 0 bases and J 4 bases; bases outside gene matches: 5. This CDR3 is 15 amino acids long. The germline V gene encodes CDR1 KGHSH and CDR2 LQKENI. CDR3 nucleotide sequence: TGTGCCAGCTCACCACCGTCCAGACAGGGCTATGGCTACACCTTC. It is translated as CASSPPSRQGYGYTF.

The rearrangement joins TRBV28 to TRBJ1-1; 11 bases agree with TRBD1. Losses at the gene ends were 6 bases for V and 5 bases for J; bases not matched to a gene: 5. The CDR3 contains 14 residues. The germline V gene has CDR1 MDHEN and CDR2 SYDVKM. In nucleotides, the CDR3 is TGTGCCAGCAGATCCGGGACAGGGGGAACTGAAGCTTTCTTT. Translation gives CASRSGTGGTEAFF.

The V call is TRBV28, the J call TRBJ2-1, with D tentatively TRBD1 (6 bases). Per the germline V gene, CDR1 is MDHEN and CDR2 is SYDVKM. V was pared by 1 base and J by 10 bases, with 14 bases between. There are 14 residues in the CDR3. CDR3 loop: CASSLYRAGKEQFF. The DNA of the CDR3 is TGTGCCAGCAGTTTATACAGGGCTGGGAAAGAGCAGTTCTTC.

The chain links TRBV6-5 to TRBJ1-1, with 7 bases fitting TRBD1. This CDR3 is 15 amino acids long. V was clipped by 8 bases and J by 4 bases; unmatched bases: 13. From germline, CDR1 is MNHEY and CDR2 SVGAGI. The CDR3 protein is CASRPLTGTGTEAFF. CDR3 DNA sequence: TGTGCCAGCCGCCCCCTGACAGGGACGGGCACTGAAGCTTTCTTT.

The rearrangement uses TRBV27 and TRBJ2-7; tentative D call: TRBD1 (5 bases). The CDR3 covers 13 residues. CDR1 and CDR2 from the germline V gene are MNHEY and SMNVEV (reference sequence). Trimming took 4 bases from V and 4 from J, leaving 11 bases between them. CDR3 DNA sequence: TGTGCCAGCAGTTCAACAGGTTCATACGAGCAGTACGTC. Translated: CASSSTGSYEQYV.

The chain uses TRBV6-6 and TRBJ1-1; possibly TRBD1 for D (6 bases). V lost 6 bases and J 3 bases, leaving 11 bases between the germline ends. Germline V gene sequence: CDR1 MNHNY, CDR2 SVGAGI (reference sequence). The length of the CDR3 is 13 residues. CDR3 sequence: CASRLGQYTEAFF. CDR3 DNA sequence: TGTGCCAGCAGGCTTGGACAGTACACTGAAGCTTTCTTT.

Of note for this clone: Within the sample, other DNA sequences also encode this same CDR3. The chain is built from TRBV6-5 and TRBJ2-7; D is undetermined. CDR1 and CDR2 from the germline V gene are MNHEY and SVGAGI. The CDR3 spans 14 residues. The V end lost 0 bases, the J end lost 1 base, and 7 bases lay between the germline ends. This CDR3 reads CASSYSYGSYEQYV. The CDR3 DNA reads as TGTGCCAGCAGTTACTCGTACGGTTCCTACGAGCAGTACGTC.

The chain links TRBV10-3 to TRBJ2-7, with 8 bases aligning to TRBD2. V dropped 6 bases and J dropped 0; count of bases not matched to a gene: 4. This CDR3 has 14 amino acids. Germline assignment: CDR1 ENHRY and CDR2 SYGVKD. This CDR3 is CAISIGRDSYEQYV. CDR3 bases: TGTGCCATCAGCATCGGGAGGGACTCCTACGAGCAGTACGTC.

The chain employs TRBV19 and TRBJ2-2, with a weak D call TRBD1 (6 bases). V dropped 6 bases and J dropped 0 bases, with 11 bases sitting between them. Per germline, CDR1 LNHDA and CDR2 SQIVND (reference sequence). This CDR3 is built from 15 residues. CDR3 DNA sequence: TGTGCCAGTAGGGCAGGGGCCGCGAACACCGGGGAGCTGTTTTTT. Encoded protein: CASRAGAANTGELFF. The entire variable domain, with the rest obtained from reference TRBV19 and TRBJ2-2, is as follows: DGGITQSPKYLFRKEGQNVTLSCEQNLNHDAMYWYRQDPGQGLRLIYYSQIVNDFQKGDIAEGYSVSREKKESFPLTVTSAQKNPTAFYLCASRAGAANTGELFFGEGSRLTVL.

The chain carries TRBV20-1 and TRBJ2-5; no definite D call. The CDR3 loop spans 14 amino acids. Germline loops: CDR1 DFQATT, CDR2 SNEGSKA (reference sequence). V was shortened by 3 bases and J by 4 bases, with 15 bases between the two germline ends. CDR3 protein: CSASPAGRVETQYF. DNA for the CDR3: TGCAGTGCTAGTCCCGCAGGTCGAGTAGAGACCCAGTACTTC.